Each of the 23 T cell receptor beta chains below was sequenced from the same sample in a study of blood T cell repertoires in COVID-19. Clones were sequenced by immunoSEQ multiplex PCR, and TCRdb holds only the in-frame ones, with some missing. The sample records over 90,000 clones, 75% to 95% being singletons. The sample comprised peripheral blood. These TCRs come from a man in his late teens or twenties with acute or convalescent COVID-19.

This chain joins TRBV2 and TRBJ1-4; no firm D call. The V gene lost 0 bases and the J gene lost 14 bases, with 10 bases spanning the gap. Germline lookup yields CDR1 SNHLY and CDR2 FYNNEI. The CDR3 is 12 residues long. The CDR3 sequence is CASSEAIQALFF. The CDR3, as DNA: TGTGCCAGCAGTGAAGCGATCCAAGCGCTGTTTTTT.

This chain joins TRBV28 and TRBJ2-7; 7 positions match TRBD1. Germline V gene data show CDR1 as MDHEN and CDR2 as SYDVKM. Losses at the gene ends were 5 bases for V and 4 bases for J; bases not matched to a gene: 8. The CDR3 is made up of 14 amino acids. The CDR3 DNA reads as TGTGCCAGCAGTCAAGGGGGCTGGTTGTACGAGCAGTACTTC. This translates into CASSQGGWLYEQYF.

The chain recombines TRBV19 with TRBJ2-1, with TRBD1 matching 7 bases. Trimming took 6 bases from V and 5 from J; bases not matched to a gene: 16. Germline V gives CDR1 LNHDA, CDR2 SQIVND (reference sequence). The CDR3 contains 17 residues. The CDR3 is CASSTRQGPSLDNEQFF. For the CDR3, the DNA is TGTGCCAGTAGCACCCGACAGGGTCCGTCTTTGGACAATGAGCAGTTCTTC.

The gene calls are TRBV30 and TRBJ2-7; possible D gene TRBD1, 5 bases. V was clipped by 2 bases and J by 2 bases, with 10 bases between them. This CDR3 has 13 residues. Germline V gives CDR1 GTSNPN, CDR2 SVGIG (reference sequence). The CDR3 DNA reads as TGTGCCTGGAGTTTCGGACAAACCTACGAGCAGTACTTC. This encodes CAWSFGQTYEQYF.

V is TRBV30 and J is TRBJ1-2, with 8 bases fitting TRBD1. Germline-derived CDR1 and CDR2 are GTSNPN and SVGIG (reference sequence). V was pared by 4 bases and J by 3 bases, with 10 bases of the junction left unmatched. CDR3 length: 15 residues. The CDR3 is CAWNRGQTGDYGYTF. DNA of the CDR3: TGTGCCTGGAATAGGGGCCAGACAGGGGACTATGGCTACACCTTC.

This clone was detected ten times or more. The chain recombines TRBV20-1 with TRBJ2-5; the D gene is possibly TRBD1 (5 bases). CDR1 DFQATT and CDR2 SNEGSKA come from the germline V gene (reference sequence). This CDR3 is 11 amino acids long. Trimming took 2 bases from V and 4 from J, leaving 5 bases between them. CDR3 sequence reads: CSARQGETQYF. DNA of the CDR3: TGCAGTGCTAGACAGGGAGAGACCCAGTACTTC.

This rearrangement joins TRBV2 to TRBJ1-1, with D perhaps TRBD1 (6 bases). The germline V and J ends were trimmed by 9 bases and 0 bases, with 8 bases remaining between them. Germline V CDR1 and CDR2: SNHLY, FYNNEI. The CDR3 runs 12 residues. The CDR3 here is CARQGMNTEAFF. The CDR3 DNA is TGTGCCAGACAGGGAATGAACACTGAAGCTTTCTTT.

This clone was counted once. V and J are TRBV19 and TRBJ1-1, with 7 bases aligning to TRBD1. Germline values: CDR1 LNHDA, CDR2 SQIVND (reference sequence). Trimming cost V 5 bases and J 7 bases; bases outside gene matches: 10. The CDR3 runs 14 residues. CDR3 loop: CASSSIGTALEAFF. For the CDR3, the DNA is TGTGCCAGTAGTTCTATCGGGACAGCCCTTGAAGCTTTCTTT.

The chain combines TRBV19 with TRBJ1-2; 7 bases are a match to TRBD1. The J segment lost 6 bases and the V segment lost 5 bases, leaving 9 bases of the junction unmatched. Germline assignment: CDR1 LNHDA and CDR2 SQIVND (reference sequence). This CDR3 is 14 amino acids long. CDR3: CASSLGTVTNGYTF. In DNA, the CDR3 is TGTGCCAGTAGTCTTGGGACAGTAACTAATGGCTACACCTTC.

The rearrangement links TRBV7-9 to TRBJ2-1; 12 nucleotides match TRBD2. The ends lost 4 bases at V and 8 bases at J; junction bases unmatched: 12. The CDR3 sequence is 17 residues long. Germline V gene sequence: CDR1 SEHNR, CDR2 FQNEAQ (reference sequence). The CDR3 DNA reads TGTGCCAGCAGCTCAACCCTAGCGGGAGGGCCTAGGGATGAGCAGTTCTTC. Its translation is CASSSTLAGGPRDEQFF.

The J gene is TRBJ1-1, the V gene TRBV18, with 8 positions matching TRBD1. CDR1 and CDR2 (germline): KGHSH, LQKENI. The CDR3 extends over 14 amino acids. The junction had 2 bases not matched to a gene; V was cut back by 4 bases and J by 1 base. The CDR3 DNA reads TGTGCCAGCTCACAAGACAGGGGGAACACTGAAGCTTTCTTT. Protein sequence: CASSQDRGNTEAFF.

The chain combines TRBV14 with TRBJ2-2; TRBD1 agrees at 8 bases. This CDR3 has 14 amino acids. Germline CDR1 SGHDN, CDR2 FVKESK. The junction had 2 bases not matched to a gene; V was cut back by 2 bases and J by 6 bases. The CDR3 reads CASSQLQGAGELFF. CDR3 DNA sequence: TGTGCCAGCAGCCAACTACAGGGGGCCGGGGAGCTGTTTTTT.

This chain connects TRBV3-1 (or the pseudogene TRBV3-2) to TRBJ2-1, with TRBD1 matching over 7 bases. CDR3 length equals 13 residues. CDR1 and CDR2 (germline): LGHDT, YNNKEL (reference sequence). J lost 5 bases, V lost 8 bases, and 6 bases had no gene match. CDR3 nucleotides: TGTGCCAGCGTGAGACAGGGAAACAATGAGCAGTTCTTC. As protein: CASVRQGNNEQFF.

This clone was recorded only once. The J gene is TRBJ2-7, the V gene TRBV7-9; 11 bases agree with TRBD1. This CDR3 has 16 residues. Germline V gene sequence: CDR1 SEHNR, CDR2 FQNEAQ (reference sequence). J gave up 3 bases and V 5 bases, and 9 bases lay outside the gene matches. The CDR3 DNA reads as TGTGCCAGCAGCACAGGGTCCGGGACAGGGGGCTACGAGCAGTACTTC. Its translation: CASSTGSGTGGYEQYF.

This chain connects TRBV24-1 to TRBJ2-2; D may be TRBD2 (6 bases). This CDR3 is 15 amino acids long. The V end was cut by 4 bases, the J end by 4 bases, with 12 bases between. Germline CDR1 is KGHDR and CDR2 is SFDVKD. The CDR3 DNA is TGTGCCACCAGTGACCCGGACGGGGGCACCGGGGAGCTGTTTTTT. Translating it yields CATSDPDGGTGELFF.

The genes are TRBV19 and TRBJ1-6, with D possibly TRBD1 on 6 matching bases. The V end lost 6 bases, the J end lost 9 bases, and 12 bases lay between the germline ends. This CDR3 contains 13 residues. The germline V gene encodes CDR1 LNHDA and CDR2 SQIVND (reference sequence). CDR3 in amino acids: CASRAEGVSPLHF. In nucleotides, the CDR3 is TGTGCCAGTAGGGCTGAGGGGGTTTCACCCCTCCACTTT.

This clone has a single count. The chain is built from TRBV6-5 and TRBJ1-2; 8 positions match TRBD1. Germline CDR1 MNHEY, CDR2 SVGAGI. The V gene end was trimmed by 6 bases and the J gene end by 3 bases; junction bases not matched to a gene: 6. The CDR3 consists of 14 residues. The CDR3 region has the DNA TGTGCCAGCAGAACCGGACAGGGAGACTATGGCTACACCTTC. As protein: CASRTGQGDYGYTF.

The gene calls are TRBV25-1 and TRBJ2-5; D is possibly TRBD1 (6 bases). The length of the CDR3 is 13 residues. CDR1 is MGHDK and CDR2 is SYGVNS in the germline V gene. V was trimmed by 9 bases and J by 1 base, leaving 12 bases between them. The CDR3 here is CASLGQSQETQYF. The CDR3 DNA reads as TGTGCCAGTCTTGGACAGTCCCAAGAGACCCAGTACTTC.

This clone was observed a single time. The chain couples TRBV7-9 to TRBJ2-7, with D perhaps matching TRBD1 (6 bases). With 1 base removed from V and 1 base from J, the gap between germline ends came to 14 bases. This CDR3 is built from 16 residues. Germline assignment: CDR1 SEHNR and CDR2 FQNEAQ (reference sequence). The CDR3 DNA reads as TGTGCCAGCAGCTTAGGTAGGGCAGGGGTGTCCTACGAGCAGTACTTC. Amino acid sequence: CASSLGRAGVSYEQYF.

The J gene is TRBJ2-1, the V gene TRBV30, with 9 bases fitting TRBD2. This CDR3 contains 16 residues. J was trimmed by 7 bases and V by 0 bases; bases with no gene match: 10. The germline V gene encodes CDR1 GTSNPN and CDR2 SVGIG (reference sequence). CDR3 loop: CAWSVLVSGRGNEQFF. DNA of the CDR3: TGTGCCTGGAGTGTACTGGTTAGCGGGAGAGGGAATGAGCAGTTCTTC.

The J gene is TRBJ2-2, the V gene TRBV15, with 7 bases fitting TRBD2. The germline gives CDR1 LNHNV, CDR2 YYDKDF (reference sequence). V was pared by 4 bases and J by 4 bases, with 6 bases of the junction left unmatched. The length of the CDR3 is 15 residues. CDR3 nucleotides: TGTGCCACCAGCATACTAGCGATTGGCACCGGGGAGCTGTTTTTT. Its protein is CATSILAIGTGELFF.

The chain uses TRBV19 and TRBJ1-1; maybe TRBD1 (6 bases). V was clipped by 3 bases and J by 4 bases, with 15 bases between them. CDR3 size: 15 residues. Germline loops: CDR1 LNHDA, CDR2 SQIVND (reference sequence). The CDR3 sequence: CASSIATGLGTEAFF. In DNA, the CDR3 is TGTGCCAGTAGTATCGCGACAGGTCTCGGCACTGAAGCTTTCTTT.

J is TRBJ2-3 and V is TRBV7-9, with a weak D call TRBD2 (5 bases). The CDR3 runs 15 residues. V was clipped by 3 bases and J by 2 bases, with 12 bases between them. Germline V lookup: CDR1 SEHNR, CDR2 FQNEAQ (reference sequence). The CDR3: CASSFLASPTDTQYF. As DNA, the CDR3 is TGTGCCAGCAGCTTCTTAGCGTCCCCCACAGATACGCAGTATTTT.